This T cell receptor beta chain originates from a study of cytomegalovirus exposure and HLA in healthy donors. Study-wide results and limits: Accurate prediction of HLA-A and HLA-B alleles (for most subjects) was reportedly achieved from TCR beta sequences.

PCR employed 60 Vbeta and 13 Jbeta primers. Measured with immunoSEQ multiplex PCR; TCRdb has only the in-frame clones, and not every one. Among approximately 150,000 clones listed, roughly three quarters were seen once. Points on this clone: Its antigen is as yet unknown.

The V end was cut by 4 bases, the J end by 8 bases, with 15 bases between. The CDR3 covers 14 residues. Germline V gene lookup returns CDR1 SGHRS and CDR2 YFSETQ. Material for sequencing was PBMCs. This sequence originates from a woman aged 60-75 years in good health and CMV-seronegative. The genes are TRBV5-1 and TRBJ2-2; the D gene is possibly TRBD1 (6 bases). In nucleotides, the CDR3 is TGCGCCAGCAGCGTGGACAGTCCGGTGGGGGAGCTGTTTTTT. It encodes CASSVDSPVGELFF. Together with reference TRBV5-1 and TRBJ2-2, the CDR3 gives the full variable domain: KAGVTQTPRYLIKTRGQQVTLSCSPISGHRSVSWYQQTPGQGLQFLFEYFSETQRNKGNFPGRFSGRQFSNSRSEMNVSTLELGDSALYLCASSVDSPVGELFFGEGSRLTVL.